This TCR beta chain was sequenced in a study of T cell repertoires in cytomegalovirus infection. MiXCR, run by TCRdb on the reads, gives a single entry per CDR3 protein. Seen here are hundreds of thousands of distinct CDR3 sequences, approximately 22% observed once, and the top ten hold approximately 18%. There are a few counts of this clonotype. Sequencing used CD8+ T cells from PBMCs. This TCR derives from a human donor in good health (CMV status not recorded). Some clones in this sample may be carry-over from other donors' samples.

The CDR3 region has the DNA TGTGCCAGCAGCTCGACGAGCGGGGGCGACTACAATGAGCAGTTCTTC. Protein: CASSSTSGGDYNEQFF. The chain uses TRBV7-9 and TRBJ2-1; 8 nucleotides agree with TRBD2. CDR1 and CDR2 (germline): SEHNR, FQNEAQ (reference sequence). J was trimmed by 3 bases and V by 4 bases; bases with no gene match: 8. The CDR3 totals 16 residues.